What follows are 6 T cell receptor beta chains derived from one specimen sequenced in a study of breast tumors, draining lymph nodes, adjacent tissues. Samples came from axillary lymph nodes draining the breast cancer. TCRdb passed the multiplex PCR reads through MiXCR, listing each CDR3 protein once. The sample records 200,000 or so distinct CDR3 sequences, roughly 29% being singletons. Sequencing input: axillary lymph node tissue. These TCRs come from a female donor with breast cancer. Some clones in this sample may be carry-over from other donors' samples.

The table lists this clonotype with many counts. V usage is TRBV4-2 and J usage is TRBJ2-7; no clear D gene. The V gene's germline CDR1 is LGHNA and CDR2 YNFKEQ. The CDR3 is 12 residues long. V shed 4 bases and J shed 4 bases, with 8 bases lying between them. The CDR3 is CASSPPTYEQYF. Written as DNA, the CDR3 is TGTGCCAGCAGCCCCCCTACTTACGAGCAGTACTTC.

The rearrangement links TRBV15 to TRBJ1-2; TRBD1 is a possible D gene (5 bases). V lost 0 bases and J 4 bases, leaving 18 bases between the germline ends. Germline V gene sequence: CDR1 LNHNV, CDR2 YYDKDF (reference sequence). This CDR3 is built from 17 residues. CDR3 sequence (DNA): TGTGCCACCAGCAGAGATCTTTCCAGGGAAAGAAGCTATGGCTACACCTTC. Protein: CATSRDLSRERSYGYTF.

This clonotype has at least ten counts. A read error may account for a junction end that differs from germline. The V call is TRBV6-5, the J call TRBJ1-6; D is unclear. CDR1 and CDR2 from the germline V gene are MNHEY and SVGAGI. This CDR3 contains 18 residues. CDR3 bases: TGTGCCAGCAGTCACTCGATTTTACGGCTCTCCTATAATTCACCCCTCCACTTT. It specifies CASSHSILRLSYNSPLHF.

This clonotype was detected ten times or more. V is TRBV5-8 and J is TRBJ2-5, with 7 bases matching TRBD2. This CDR3 spans 17 amino acids. The V gene end was trimmed by 4 bases and the J gene end by 3 bases; junction bases not matched to a gene: 15. CDR1 SGHTS and CDR2 YDEGEE come from the germline V gene. CDR3 nucleotide sequence: TGTGCCAGCAGCCCCCTCCCACCAGCGGGATCGGAAGAGACCCAGTACTTC. Its protein product is CASSPLPPAGSEETQYF.

There are many counts of this clonotype. The chain links TRBV20-1 to TRBJ1-2; weak D call: TRBD1 (6 bases). Per the germline V gene, CDR1 is DFQATT and CDR2 is SNEGSKA (reference sequence). Trimming took 0 bases from V and 6 from J, leaving 11 bases between them. This CDR3 is built from 13 residues. The CDR3 DNA reads as TGCAGTGCTAGAGATCATGGGGGCGATGGCTACACCTTC. Protein: CSARDHGGDGYTF.

The chain combines TRBV29-1 with TRBJ2-1; D is ambiguous. Between the trimmed V and J ends, which lost 5 bases and 1 base, there was a span of 9 bases. CDR1 and CDR2 from the germline V gene are SQVTM and ANQGSEA. This CDR3 has 13 residues. The CDR3 bases are TGCAGCGTTCTGGGTATTTCCTACAATGAGCAGTTCTTC. This sequence encodes CSVLGISYNEQFF.